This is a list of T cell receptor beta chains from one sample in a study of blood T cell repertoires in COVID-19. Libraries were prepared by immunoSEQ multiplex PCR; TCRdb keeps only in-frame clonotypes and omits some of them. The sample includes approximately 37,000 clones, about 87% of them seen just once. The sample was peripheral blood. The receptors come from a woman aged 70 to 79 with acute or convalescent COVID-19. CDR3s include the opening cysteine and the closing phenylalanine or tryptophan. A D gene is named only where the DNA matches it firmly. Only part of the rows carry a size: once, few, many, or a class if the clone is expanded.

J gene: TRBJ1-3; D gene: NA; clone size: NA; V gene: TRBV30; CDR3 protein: CAWTGLSGNTIYF; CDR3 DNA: TGTGCCTGGACGGGACTTTCTGGAAACACCATATATTTT
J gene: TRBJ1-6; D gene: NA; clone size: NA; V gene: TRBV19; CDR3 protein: CASPGGGSPLHF; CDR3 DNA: TGTGCCAGTCCCGGCGGCGGATCACCCCTCCACTTT
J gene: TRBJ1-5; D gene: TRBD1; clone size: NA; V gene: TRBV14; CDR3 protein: CASSPGQLQPQHF; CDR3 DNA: TGTGCCAGCAGCCCGGGACAGCTCCAGCCCCAGCATTTT
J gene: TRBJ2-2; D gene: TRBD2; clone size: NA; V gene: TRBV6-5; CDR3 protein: CASSYSGEGYRELFF; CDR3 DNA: TGTGCCAGCAGTTACTCGGGGGAGGGCTATAGGGAGCTGTTTTTT
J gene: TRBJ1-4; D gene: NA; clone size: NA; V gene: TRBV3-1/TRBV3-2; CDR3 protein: CASSPYNEKLFF; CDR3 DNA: TGTGCCAGCAGCCCTTATAATGAAAAACTGTTTTTT
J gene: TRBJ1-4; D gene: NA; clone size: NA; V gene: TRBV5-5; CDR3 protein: CASSWGSGPSLNEKLFF; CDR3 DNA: TGTGCCAGTAGCTGGGGCTCGGGTCCCTCTCTAAATGAAAAACTGTTTTTT
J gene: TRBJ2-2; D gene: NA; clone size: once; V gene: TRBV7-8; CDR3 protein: CASKISGLGTGELFF; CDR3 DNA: TGTGCCAGCAAAATTAGCGGCCTCGGGACCGGGGAGCTGTTTTTT
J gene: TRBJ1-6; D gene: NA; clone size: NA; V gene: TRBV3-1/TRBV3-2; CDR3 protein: CASSRSSYNSPLHF; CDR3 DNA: TGTGCCAGCAGCCGGAGCTCCTATAATTCACCCCTCCACTTT
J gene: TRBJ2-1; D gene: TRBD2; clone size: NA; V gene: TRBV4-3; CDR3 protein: CASSQDQSGSGNEQFF; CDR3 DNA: TGCGCCAGCAGCCAAGATCAAAGCGGGAGTGGTAATGAGCAGTTCTTC
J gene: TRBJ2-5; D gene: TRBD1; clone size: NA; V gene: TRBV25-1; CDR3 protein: CASSGRTGQETQYF; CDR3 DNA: TGTGCCAGCAGTGGCCGGACAGGACAAGAGACCCAGTACTTC
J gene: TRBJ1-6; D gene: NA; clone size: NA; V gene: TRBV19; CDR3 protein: CASSRGYNSPLHF; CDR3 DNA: TGTGCCAGTAGTCGGGGGTATAATTCACCCCTCCACTTT
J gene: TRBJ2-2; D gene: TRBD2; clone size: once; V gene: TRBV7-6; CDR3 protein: CASSTGGPRSLFF; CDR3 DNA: TGTGCCAGCAGCACGGGAGGGCCCCGTAGTTTGTTTTTT
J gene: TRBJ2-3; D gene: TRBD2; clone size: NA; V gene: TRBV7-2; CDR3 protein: CASRQGLAGMGTQYF; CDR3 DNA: TGTGCCAGCAGACAAGGACTAGCGGGGATGGGGACGCAGTATTTT
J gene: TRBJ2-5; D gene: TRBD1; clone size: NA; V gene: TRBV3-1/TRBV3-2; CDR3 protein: CASSQAAGGKGKTQYF; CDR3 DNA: TGTGCCAGCAGCCAAGCGGCAGGGGGCAAGGGAAAGACCCAGTACTTC
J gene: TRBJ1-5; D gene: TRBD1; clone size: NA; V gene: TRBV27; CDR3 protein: CASRGQGYSNQPQHF; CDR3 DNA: TGTGCCAGCCGGGGACAGGGGTATAGCAATCAGCCCCAGCATTTT
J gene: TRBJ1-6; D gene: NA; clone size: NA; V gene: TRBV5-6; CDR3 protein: CASSWLTGFNSPLHF; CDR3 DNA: TGTGCCAGCAGCTGGCTGACAGGATTTAATTCACCCCTCCACTTT
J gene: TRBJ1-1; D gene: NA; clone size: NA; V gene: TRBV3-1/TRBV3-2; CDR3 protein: CASSLADRNTEAFF; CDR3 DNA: TGTGCCAGCAGCCTCGCGGATAGGAACACTGAAGCTTTCTTT
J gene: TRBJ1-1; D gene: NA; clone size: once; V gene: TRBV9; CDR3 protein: CASSVTGGTNTEAFF; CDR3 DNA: TGTGCCAGCAGCGTGACGGGAGGAACTAACACTGAAGCTTTCTTT
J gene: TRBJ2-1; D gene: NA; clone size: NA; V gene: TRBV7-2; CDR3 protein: CASSLVSRPNEQFF; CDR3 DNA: TGTGCCAGCAGCTTAGTTAGCCGCCCGAATGAGCAGTTCTTC
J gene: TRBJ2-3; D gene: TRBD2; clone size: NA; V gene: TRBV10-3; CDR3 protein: CAISDAGGGTDTQYF; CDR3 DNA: TGTGCCATCAGTGATGCGGGAGGAGGTACAGATACGCAGTATTTT
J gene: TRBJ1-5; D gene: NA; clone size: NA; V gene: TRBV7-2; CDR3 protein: CASSLGTPNQPQHF; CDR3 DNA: TGTGCCAGCAGCTTAGGGACTCCTAATCAGCCCCAGCATTTT
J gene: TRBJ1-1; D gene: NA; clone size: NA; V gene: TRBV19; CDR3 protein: CASSETGRRPTVEAFF; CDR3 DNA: TGTGCCAGTAGTGAGACAGGACGTAGACCAACCGTTGAAGCTTTCTTT
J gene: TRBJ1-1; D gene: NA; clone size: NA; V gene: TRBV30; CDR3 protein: CAWTRTNRNTEAFF; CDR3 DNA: TGTGCCTGGACTCGAACGAACAGGAACACTGAAGCTTTCTTT
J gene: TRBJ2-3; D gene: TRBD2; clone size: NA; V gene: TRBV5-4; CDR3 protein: CASSLWLAGVTDTQYF; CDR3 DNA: TGTGCCAGCAGCTTGTGGCTAGCGGGGGTCACAGATACGCAGTATTTT
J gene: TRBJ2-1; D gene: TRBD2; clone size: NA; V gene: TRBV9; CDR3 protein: CASCPSGSSPNEQFF; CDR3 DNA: TGTGCCAGCTGTCCTAGCGGGAGTTCCCCCAATGAGCAGTTCTTC
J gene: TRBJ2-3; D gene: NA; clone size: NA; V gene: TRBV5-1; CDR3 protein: CASSPTRAADTQYF; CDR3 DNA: TGCGCCAGCAGCCCCACCAGAGCGGCAGATACGCAGTATTTT
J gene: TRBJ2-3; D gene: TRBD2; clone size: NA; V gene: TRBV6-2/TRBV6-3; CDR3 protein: CASSSRGLAGENTDTQYF; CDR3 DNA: TGTGCCAGCAGTTCTCGAGGGCTAGCGGGGGAGAACACAGATACGCAGTATTTT
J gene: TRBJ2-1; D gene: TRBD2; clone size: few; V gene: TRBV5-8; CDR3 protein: CASSSEGLAGSNEQFF; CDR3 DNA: TGTGCCAGCAGCTCCGAGGGGCTAGCGGGGAGCAATGAGCAGTTCTTC
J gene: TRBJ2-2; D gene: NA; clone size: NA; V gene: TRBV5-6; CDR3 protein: CASSLIRNTGELFF; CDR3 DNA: TGTGCCAGCAGCTTGATTAGAAACACCGGGGAGCTGTTTTTT
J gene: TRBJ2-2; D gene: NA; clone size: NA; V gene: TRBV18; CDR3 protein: CASSPEGVTGELFF; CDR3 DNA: TGTGCCAGCTCACCAGAGGGGGTCACCGGGGAGCTGTTTTTT
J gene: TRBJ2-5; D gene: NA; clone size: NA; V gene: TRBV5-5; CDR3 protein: CASSEFFTGQETQYF; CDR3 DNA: TGTGCCAGCAGCGAATTTTTCACGGGCCAAGAGACCCAGTACTTC
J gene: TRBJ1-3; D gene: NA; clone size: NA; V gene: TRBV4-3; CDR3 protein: CASSQGSGLTGNTIYF; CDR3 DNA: TGCGCCAGCAGCCAAGGGTCTGGGCTAACTGGAAACACCATATATTTT
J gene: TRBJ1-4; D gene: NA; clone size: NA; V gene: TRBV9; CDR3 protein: CASSVGEGSHEKLFF; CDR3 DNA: TGTGCCAGCAGCGTAGGGGAGGGGAGCCACGAAAAACTGTTTTTT
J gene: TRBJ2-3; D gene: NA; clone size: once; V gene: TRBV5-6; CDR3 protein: CASSLLYRAQQYF; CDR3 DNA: TGTGCCAGCAGCCTACTCTACAGGGCCCAGCAGTATTTT
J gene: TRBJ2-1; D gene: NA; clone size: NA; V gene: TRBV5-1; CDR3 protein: CASSYAQGTNEQFF; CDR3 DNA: TGCGCCAGCAGCTATGCGCAGGGGACAAATGAGCAGTTCTTC
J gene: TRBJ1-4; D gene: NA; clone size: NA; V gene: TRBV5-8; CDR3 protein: CASSPSGATNEKLFF; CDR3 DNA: TGTGCCAGCAGCCCCTCAGGCGCAACTAATGAAAAACTGTTTTTT
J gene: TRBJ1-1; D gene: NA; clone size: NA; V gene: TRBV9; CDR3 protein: CASSVAGNTEAFF; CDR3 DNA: TGTGCCAGCAGCGTAGCAGGGAACACTGAAGCTTTCTTT
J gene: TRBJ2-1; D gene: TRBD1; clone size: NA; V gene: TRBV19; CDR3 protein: CASRGGQGSLNEQFF; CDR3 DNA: TGTGCCAGTAGGGGGGGACAGGGGTCCCTCAATGAGCAGTTCTTC
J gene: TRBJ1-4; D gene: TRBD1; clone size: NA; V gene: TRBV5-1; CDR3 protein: CASSFGDRDEKLFF; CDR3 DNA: TGCGCCAGCAGCTTCGGTGACAGGGATGAAAAACTGTTTTTT
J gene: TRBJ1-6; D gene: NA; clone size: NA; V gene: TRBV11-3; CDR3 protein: CASSANSPLHF; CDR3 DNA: TGTGCCAGCAGCGCGAATTCACCCCTCCACTTT
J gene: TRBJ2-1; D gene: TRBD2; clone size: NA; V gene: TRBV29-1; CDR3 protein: CSVEDRLAGGGNEQFF; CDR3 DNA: TGCAGCGTTGAAGACCGACTAGCGGGAGGGGGCAATGAGCAGTTCTTC
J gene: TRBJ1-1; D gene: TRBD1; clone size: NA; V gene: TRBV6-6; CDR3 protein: CASDADRVTEAFF; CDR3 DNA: TGTGCCAGCGACGCGGACAGGGTGACTGAAGCTTTCTTT
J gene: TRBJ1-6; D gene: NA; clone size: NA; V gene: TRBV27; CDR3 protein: CASSLERPTPTSYNSPLHF; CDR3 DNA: TGTGCCAGCAGTTTAGAGAGGCCTACGCCCACCTCCTATAATTCACCCCTCCACTTT
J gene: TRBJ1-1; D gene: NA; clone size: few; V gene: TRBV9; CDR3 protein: CASSFTGYTEAFF; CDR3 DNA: TGTGCCAGCAGCTTTACAGGGTACACTGAAGCTTTCTTT
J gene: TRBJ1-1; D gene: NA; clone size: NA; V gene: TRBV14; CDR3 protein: CASSQVQGNTEAFF; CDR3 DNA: TGTGCCAGCAGCCAAGTACAGGGGAACACTGAAGCTTTCTTT
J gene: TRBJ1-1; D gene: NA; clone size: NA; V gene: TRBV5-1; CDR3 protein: CASSFEEYTEAFF; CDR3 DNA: TGCGCCAGCAGCTTTGAGGAGTACACTGAAGCTTTCTTT
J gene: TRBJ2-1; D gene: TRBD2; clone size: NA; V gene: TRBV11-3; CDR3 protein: CASSLGTSEGNEQFF; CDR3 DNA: TGTGCCAGCAGCTTGGGGACTAGCGAGGGAAATGAGCAGTTCTTC
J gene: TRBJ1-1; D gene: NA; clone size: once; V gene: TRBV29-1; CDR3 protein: CSVDGRNTEAFF; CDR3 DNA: TGCAGCGTTGATGGCAGAAACACTGAAGCTTTCTTT
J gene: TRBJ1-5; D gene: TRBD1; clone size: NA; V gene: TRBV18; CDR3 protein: CASSPGQGGSNQPQHF; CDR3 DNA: TGTGCCAGCTCACCGGGACAGGGCGGGAGCAATCAGCCCCAGCATTTT
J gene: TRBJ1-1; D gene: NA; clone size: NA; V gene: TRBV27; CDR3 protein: CASSMVRLNTEAFF; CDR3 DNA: TGTGCCAGCAGCATGGTCAGATTGAACACTGAAGCTTTCTTT
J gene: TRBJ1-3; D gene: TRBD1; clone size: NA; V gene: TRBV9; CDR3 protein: CASSPGQESSGNTIYF; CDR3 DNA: TGTGCCAGCAGCCCGGGACAGGAGAGCTCTGGAAACACCATATATTTT
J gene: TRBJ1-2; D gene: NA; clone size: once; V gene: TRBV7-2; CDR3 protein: CASSLRDRGRGYTF; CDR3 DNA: TGTGCCAGCAGTCTTCGTGACAGAGGACGTGGCTACACCTTC
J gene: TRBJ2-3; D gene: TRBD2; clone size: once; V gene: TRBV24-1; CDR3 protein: CATSTGGAGGTDTQYF; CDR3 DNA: TGTGCCACCAGCACCGGGGGGGCCGGGGGTACAGATACGCAGTATTTT
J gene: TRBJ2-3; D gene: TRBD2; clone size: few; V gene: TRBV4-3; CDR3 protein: CASSPMSGLGADTQYF; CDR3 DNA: TGCGCCAGCAGCCCGATGTCAGGACTAGGCGCAGATACGCAGTATTTT
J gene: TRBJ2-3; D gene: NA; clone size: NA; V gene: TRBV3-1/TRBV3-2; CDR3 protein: CASSQPQGGYTDTQYF; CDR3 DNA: TGTGCCAGCAGCCAACCACAGGGGGGGTACACAGATACGCAGTATTTT
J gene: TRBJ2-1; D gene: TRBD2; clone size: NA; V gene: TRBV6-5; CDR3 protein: CASSMGLAGYNEQFF; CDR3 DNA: TGTGCCAGCAGCATGGGACTAGCGGGATACAATGAGCAGTTCTTC
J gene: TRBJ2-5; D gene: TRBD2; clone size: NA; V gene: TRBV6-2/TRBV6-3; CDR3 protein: CASSPEEGRAGYETQYF; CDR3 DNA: TGTGCCAGCAGCCCCGAGGAGGGGAGGGCCGGGTATGAGACCCAGTACTTC